This section outlines one TCR beta chain sequence together with its context. This entry belongs to a study of CD8 T cells in Susac syndrome. TEMRA cells were enriched by FACS, and CD4+ and CD8+ T cells were negatively isolated. With random hexamers, reverse transcription was performed on about 0.5 to 1 ug of RNA. The TCR beta CDR3 was amplified by immunoSEQ multiplex PCR across 54 Vbeta, 13 Jbeta. One entry per CDR3 protein, called by TCRdb with MiXCR from the immunoSEQ multiplex PCR reads. Among about 290,000 distinct CDR3 sequences listed, approximately 85% were seen once. V lost 8 bases, J lost 2 bases, and 16 bases lay in between. The CDR3 totals 15 residues. The germline gives CDR1 MNHEY, CDR2 SMNVEV (reference sequence).

The source is a human donor with multiple sclerosis. The chain joins TRBV27 to TRBJ2-1; D is ambiguous. The specimen was CD8+ T cells from PBMCs. The CDR3 DNA is TGTGCCAGCCGACCACTAAGCTCTACCTACAATGAGCAGTTCTTC. The encoded protein is CASRPLSSTYNEQFF.